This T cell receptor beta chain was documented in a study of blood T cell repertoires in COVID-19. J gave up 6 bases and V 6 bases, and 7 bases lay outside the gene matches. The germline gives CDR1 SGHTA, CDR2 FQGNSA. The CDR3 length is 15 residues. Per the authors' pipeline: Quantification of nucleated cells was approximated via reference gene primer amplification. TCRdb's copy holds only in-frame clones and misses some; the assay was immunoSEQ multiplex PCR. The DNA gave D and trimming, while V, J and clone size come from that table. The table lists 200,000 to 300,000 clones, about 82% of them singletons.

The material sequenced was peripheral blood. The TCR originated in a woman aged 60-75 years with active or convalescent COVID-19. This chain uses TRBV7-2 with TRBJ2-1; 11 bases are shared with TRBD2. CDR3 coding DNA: TGTGCCAGCAGACCTCTAGCGGGGGGATTCAATGAGCAGTTCTTC. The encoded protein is CASRPLAGGFNEQFF.